What follows are 5 T cell receptor beta chains derived from one specimen sequenced in a study of cytomegalovirus exposure and HLA in healthy donors. PCR employed 60 Vbeta and 13 Jbeta primers. Assay used: immunoSEQ multiplex PCR; TCRdb lists only in-frame clones, some missing. The sample lists some 95,000 clones, roughly 71% seen once, with about a sixth in the top ten. The sample consisted of PBMCs. The receptor set was obtained from a woman in her late teens or twenties in good health and CMV-seropositive.

The chain uses TRBV29-1 and TRBJ1-2; D is undetermined. Trimming removed 0 bases from V and 8 bases from J, with 13 bases in between. The germline V gene encodes CDR1 SQVTM and CDR2 ANQGSEA. CDR3 length: 13 amino acids. The CDR3 is CSVEDRGDGGYTF. CDR3 nucleotide sequence: TGCAGCGTTGAAGATCGGGGTGACGGAGGCTACACCTTC.

The genes are TRBV11-2 and TRBJ2-7, with 10 bases fitting TRBD1. The CDR3 length is 15 residues. The ends lost 11 bases at V and 1 base at J; junction bases unmatched: 11. Germline CDR1 reads SGHAT; CDR2 reads FQNNGV. The CDR3 loop is CAGTDRGRESYEQYF. The CDR3 nucleotides read TGTGCCGGAACCGACAGGGGGCGAGAATCCTACGAGCAGTACTTC.

The CDR3 loop is CASSPADRKAEAFF. The CDR3 bases are TGTGCCAGCAGCCCTGCCGACAGGAAGGCTGAAGCTTTCTTT. The chain combines TRBV27 with TRBJ1-1, with D possibly matching TRBD1 (6 bases). The length of the CDR3 is 14 residues. The germline gives CDR1 MNHEY, CDR2 SMNVEV (reference sequence). Trimming left V 6 bases short and J 6 bases short, with 17 bases between.

Notes on this clone: Germline and junction disagree at one end, which may indicate a read error. Within the sample, other DNA sequences also encode this same CDR3. This chain links TRBV9 with TRBJ1-3; D gene ambiguous. This CDR3 comprises 20 residues. Per the germline V gene, CDR1 is SGDLS and CDR2 is YYNGEE. The CDR3 region is CASSHGKSVQPNMPGNTIYF. In DNA, the CDR3 is TGTGCCAGCAGCCACGGTAAATCGGTACAGCCAAACATGCCTGGAAACACCATATATTTC.

This clone was recorded once. The chain is built from TRBV10-1 and TRBJ1-2; no firm D call. The germline V gene encodes CDR1 WNHNN and CDR2 SYGVQD (reference sequence). Trimming pared 4 bases from V and 1 base from J, leaving 10 bases between. The CDR3 contains 14 residues. The CDR3 loop is CASSVSPLNYGYTF. As DNA, the CDR3 is TGCGCCAGCAGTGTGTCTCCCCTTAACTATGGCTACACCTTC.